The clone carrying this T cell receptor (beta chain) was found a few times. Germline V CDR1 and CDR2: GTSNPN, SVGIG (reference sequence). The CDR3 runs to 18 residues. V dropped 4 bases and J dropped 1; count of bases not matched to a gene: 11. The sample originates from a study of blood T cell repertoires in COVID-19. Here immunoSEQ multiplex PCR was the method, and the copy in TCRdb shows in-frame clones only, minus some. The table has over 90,000 clones, 81% seen once. Input material: peripheral blood. The TCR originated in a man aged 80 or over with COVID-19, enrolled during active disease. The chain combines TRBV30 with TRBJ1-4, with 11 positions matching TRBD1. CDR3 residues: CAWTPGTGGLETNEKLFF. In DNA form, the CDR3 reads TGTGCCTGGACCCCGGGGACAGGGGGACTTGAAACTAATGAAAAACTGTTTTTT.